This T cell receptor beta chain was recovered during a study of tumor and adjacent non-tumor tissue in lung cancer. Whole-study context: Samples averaged around 4 million productive TCRbeta reads each. The study, taken as a whole, reports: Patients with more diverse tumor TCRs had worse survival.

This clonotype has just a few counts. Its antigen is not known. Compared with germline, one end of the junction differs, possibly owing to a read error. RNA was extracted from bulk tissue without any cell sorting. This non-tumor lung sample came from over 3 cm beyond the tumor edge. Three rounds of nested PCR, following a modified ARM-PCR protocol, produced the TCRbeta library. TCRdb fed the multiplex PCR reads into MiXCR, producing one record per CDR3 protein. The sample has roughly 90,000 distinct CDR3 sequences, 76% seen once. The sequenced sample consisted of distant non-tumor lung tissue. The receptor's source is a woman between 45 and 65 years old with non-small cell lung cancer.

DNA for the CDR3: TGTGCCAGCAGCCGGAGCATGAACAATGAACAGTTCTTC. Its translation is CASSRSMNNEQFF. V is TRBV11-2 and J is TRBJ2-1; unclear D gene. Germline-derived CDR1 and CDR2 are SGHAT and FQNNGV. The CDR3 totals 13 residues.